A single sample is the source of the 25 T cell receptor beta chains below, sequenced in a study of T cells after yellow fever vaccination. TCRdb reanalysed the 5' RACE reads using MiXCR and keeps one entry per CDR3 protein. The sample holds 300,000 to 450,000 distinct CDR3 sequences; about 6.2% are singletons and the top ten take 15%. The sample was PBMCs, taken 5 days after the yellow fever booster vaccination. Source of these receptors: a man aged 25 to 40 who received the YFV17D yellow fever vaccine.

The chain employs TRBV6-5 and TRBJ2-1; 8 positions agree with TRBD1. The CDR3 is made up of 16 amino acids. The germline V gene encodes CDR1 MNHEY and CDR2 SVGAGI. The trim removed 0 bases at V and 5 bases at J, leaving 6 bases unmatched. CDR3 region: CASSYSRTGMDNEQFF. The CDR3 DNA is TGTGCCAGCAGTTACTCGAGGACAGGGATGGACAATGAGCAGTTCTTC.

This clonotype appeared many times. CDR3 region: CASSVDLAGYGYTF. CDR3 in DNA: TGTGCCAGCAGTGTAGACTTGGCTGGCTATGGCTACACCTTC. This chain uses TRBV27 with TRBJ1-2; D not certain. The CDR3 covers 14 residues. Trimming cost V 5 bases and J 4 bases, with 14 bases left between them. Germline V gene lookup returns CDR1 MNHEY and CDR2 SMNVEV (reference sequence).

Ten or more counts support this clonotype. This chain uses TRBV20-1 with TRBJ2-1; D might be TRBD2 (6 bases). CDR3 length equals 15 residues. Germline V gene data show CDR1 as DFQATT and CDR2 as SNEGSKA (reference sequence). V lost 0 bases to trimming and J lost 1 base, with 10 bases between them. The CDR3 coding sequence is TGCAGTGCTAGAGAAGACGGGAGTTCCTACAATGAGCAGTTCTTC. This encodes CSAREDGSSYNEQFF.

This rearrangement joins TRBV15 to TRBJ2-7, with D hard to call. The CDR3 totals 12 residues. V was clipped by 3 bases and J by 9 bases, with 12 bases between them. CDR1 LNHNV and CDR2 YYDKDF come from the germline V gene (reference sequence). In nucleotides, the CDR3 is TGTGCCACCAGCAGTGCCTATACGAGGCAGTACTTC. This sequence encodes CATSSAYTRQYF.

V gene TRBV29-1 combines with J gene TRBJ2-7; 7 nucleotides agree with TRBD2. V trimming: 5 bases; J trimming: 3 bases; junction bases outside the gene matches: 10. The length of the CDR3 is 14 residues. Germline V lookup: CDR1 SQVTM, CDR2 ANQGSEA. CDR3 region: CSVLPGLADYEQYF. Here the CDR3 DNA reads TGCAGCGTTCTACCCGGGCTAGCGGACTACGAGCAGTACTTC.

The V call is TRBV11-2, the J call TRBJ2-1; 7 bases map to TRBD1. J lost 7 bases, V lost 5 bases, and 8 bases had no gene match. CDR3 size: 14 residues. Germline V gene lookup returns CDR1 SGHAT and CDR2 FQNNGV. Here the CDR3 reads CASSVRTGYNEQFF. The CDR3 nucleotides are TGTGCCAGCAGCGTCCGGACAGGTTATAATGAGCAGTTCTTC.

Many counts were recorded for this clonotype. V and J are TRBV7-9 and TRBJ2-1; D is undetermined. The CDR3 is 13 residues long. V was clipped by 1 base and J by 4 bases, with 5 bases between them. Germline V gene lookup returns CDR1 SEHNR and CDR2 FQNEAQ (reference sequence). This CDR3 reads CASSLEQYNEQFF. CDR3 in DNA: TGTGCCAGCAGCTTAGAACAATACAATGAGCAGTTCTTC.

This clonotype occurred a few times. The gene calls are TRBV29-1 and TRBJ2-7; D is undetermined. V lost 4 bases and J 5 bases, leaving 6 bases between the germline ends. This CDR3 comprises 10 residues. Germline V gives CDR1 SQVTM, CDR2 ANQGSEA. The CDR3 is CSVVVHEQYF. CDR3 coding DNA: TGCAGCGTTGTTGTCCACGAGCAGTACTTC.

The gene calls are TRBV29-1 and TRBJ2-2, with 7 bases lining up with TRBD1. The germline CDR1 and CDR2 sequences are SQVTM and ANQGSEA. The CDR3 runs to 14 residues. V lost 4 bases and J lost 1; bases outside the gene matches: 3. CDR3 in DNA: TGCAGCGTTGGAGACAGGGTGAACACCGGGGAGCTGTTTTTT. Amino acids: CSVGDRVNTGELFF.

This clonotype appeared many times. J is TRBJ2-5 and V is TRBV27, with 10 bases aligning to TRBD2. CDR1 and CDR2 (germline): MNHEY, SMNVEV (reference sequence). CDR3 size: 17 residues. Trimming cost V 6 bases and J 5 bases; bases outside gene matches: 15. The CDR3 is CASSLIGGAGGGETQYF. Written as DNA, the CDR3 is TGTGCCAGCAGCCTTATCGGAGGAGCGGGAGGGGGGGAGACCCAGTACTTC.

This clonotype has ten or more counts. J is TRBJ2-7 and V is TRBV7-2, with TRBD2 identical over 7 bases. CDR1 SGHTA and CDR2 FQGNSA come from the germline V gene. Unmatched junction bases numbered 11, after V lost 5 bases and J lost 4 bases. The CDR3 is 15 residues long. The CDR3 DNA is TGTGCCAGCAGCCGGAGGGGCGGGAGTTCTTACGAGCAGTACTTC. It specifies CASSRRGGSSYEQYF.

This sequence joins TRBV15 and TRBJ1-3; D uncertain. Germline CDR1 and CDR2: LNHNV and YYDKDF (reference sequence). This CDR3 has 15 amino acids. The V gene lost 0 bases and the J gene lost 0 bases, with 6 bases spanning the gap. The CDR3 nucleotides read TGTGCCACCAGCAGAGATCCGGACTCTGGAAACACCATATATTTT. Translated: CATSRDPDSGNTIYF.

This clonotype was seen ten or more times. The chain couples TRBV5-1 to TRBJ2-1; TRBD2 matches at 7 bases. CDR1 is SGHRS, CDR2 YFSETQ, per germline. V was clipped by 4 bases and J by 0 bases; unmatched bases: 7. The CDR3 covers 16 residues. DNA for the CDR3: TGCGCCAGCAGCACCGCTAGCGGAGGCTCCTACAATGAGCAGTTCTTC. This gives the protein CASSTASGGSYNEQFF.

This clonotype was counted at least ten times. This chain links TRBV20-1 with TRBJ1-1; unclear D gene. This CDR3 is built from 13 residues. The V end lost 0 bases, the J end lost 5 bases, and 10 bases lay between the germline ends. The germline V gene encodes CDR1 DFQATT and CDR2 SNEGSKA (reference sequence). The CDR3 nucleotides are TGCAGTGCTAGAGAAGCCCCTAAAACTGAAGCTTTCTTT. It specifies CSAREAPKTEAFF.

The chain recombines TRBV3-1 with TRBJ1-1; D is uncertain. The ends were cut back, 4 bases at V and 4 bases at J, with 16 bases in the middle. Germline CDR1 reads LGHDT; CDR2 reads YNNKEL (reference sequence). The CDR3 loop spans 15 amino acids. CDR3 nucleotide sequence: TGTGCCAGCAGCCGCGATGGACCGCGGGTCACTGAAGCTTTCTTT. Its protein is CASSRDGPRVTEAFF.

This clonotype appeared a few times. The V gene is TRBV5-1, the J gene TRBJ2-1; D is undetermined. Trimming removed 0 bases at V and 4 bases at J, with 14 bases between. Per germline, CDR1 SGHRS and CDR2 YFSETQ. The length of the CDR3 is 16 residues. CDR3 residues: CASSLVLDLRYNEQFF. For the CDR3, the DNA is TGCGCCAGCAGCTTGGTTTTGGATCTTCGTTACAATGAGCAGTTCTTC.

V gene TRBV18 combines with J gene TRBJ1-5; D unclear. Germline V gene lookup returns CDR1 KGHSH and CDR2 LQKENI. This CDR3 region has 16 residues. Trimming cost V 2 bases and J 6 bases, with 17 bases left between them. CDR3 coding DNA: TGTGCCAGCTCACCAAATTCAATGTCGGGTGCTCAGCCCCAGCATTTT. Its protein product is CASSPNSMSGAQPQHF.

The V call is TRBV28, the J call TRBJ2-7, with 7 bases fitting TRBD2. CDR3 length: 15 amino acids. The trim removed 4 bases at V and 4 bases at J, leaving 10 bases unmatched. Per germline, CDR1 MDHEN and CDR2 SYDVKM. This chain's CDR3 is CASSSGLHGGYEQYF. The CDR3 coding sequence is TGTGCCAGCAGTTCGGGACTACATGGAGGTTACGAGCAGTACTTC.

This clonotype was observed many times. V usage is TRBV29-1 and J usage is TRBJ1-1, with unresolved D. In germline, CDR1 is SQVTM, CDR2 ANQGSEA. This CDR3 has 10 residues. Trimming shortened V by 4 bases and J by 7 bases, and 7 bases separated the two germline ends. CDR3 in DNA: TGCAGCGTTGTACGAGTTGAAGCTTTCTTT. It encodes CSVVRVEAFF.

This clonotype has ten or more counts. The chain uses TRBV29-1 and TRBJ1-1; possible D gene TRBD1, 5 bases. Germline CDR1 SQVTM, CDR2 ANQGSEA. V lost 4 bases and J 2 bases, leaving 8 bases between the germline ends. CDR3 length: 12 amino acids. Here the CDR3 reads CSVVQANTEAFF. CDR3 nucleotides: TGCAGCGTTGTACAGGCCAACACTGAAGCTTTCTTT.

This clonotype was found a few times. This chain joins TRBV20-1 and TRBJ2-7, with D perhaps TRBD2 (6 bases). Germline V CDR1 and CDR2: DFQATT, SNEGSKA (reference sequence). With 6 bases removed from V and 3 bases from J, the gap between germline ends came to 12 bases. The CDR3 consists of 12 residues. The CDR3 DNA is TGCAGTGCGGCGGGGAAATTCTACGAGCAGTACTTC. As protein: CSAAGKFYEQYF.

Of note for this clonotype: A clone one base away is much larger, so this may be a read error. V usage is TRBV14 and J usage is TRBJ2-1; the match to TRBD2 covers 12 bases. Germline-derived CDR1 and CDR2 are SGHDN and FVKESK. CDR3 length: 15 residues. The CDR3 coding sequence is TGTGCCAACAGCCAAGGACTAGCGGGGCGTAATGAGCAGTTCTTC. Translating it yields CANSQGLAGRNEQFF.

This rearrangement joins TRBV5-1 to TRBJ2-7; no definite D call. This CDR3 is built from 14 residues. Between the trimmed V and J ends, which lost 2 bases and 4 bases, there was a span of 13 bases. CDR1 SGHRS and CDR2 YFSETQ come from the germline V gene. In nucleotides, the CDR3 is TGCGCCAGCAGCTTTGATGGAGTCGGTTACGAGCAGTACTTC. This translates into CASSFDGVGYEQYF.

The chain employs TRBV20-1 and TRBJ2-6; D possibly corresponds to TRBD2 (5 bases). Germline CDR1 reads DFQATT; CDR2 reads SNEGSKA (reference sequence). The CDR3 has 14 amino acids. V was pared by 6 bases and J by 0 bases, with 9 bases between. The DNA of the CDR3 is TGCAGTGCGACCCGGGACTCTGGGGCCAACGTCCTGACTTTC. It is translated as CSATRDSGANVLTF.

This clonotype came up a few times. This chain connects TRBV6-5 to TRBJ2-2; D is uncertain. The CDR3 spans 11 residues. V lost 7 bases and J 6 bases, leaving 6 bases between the germline ends. Germline assignment: CDR1 MNHEY and CDR2 SVGAGI. Here the CDR3 reads CASIGAGELFF. The CDR3 DNA sequence: TGTGCCAGCATTGGGGCCGGGGAGCTGTTTTTT.